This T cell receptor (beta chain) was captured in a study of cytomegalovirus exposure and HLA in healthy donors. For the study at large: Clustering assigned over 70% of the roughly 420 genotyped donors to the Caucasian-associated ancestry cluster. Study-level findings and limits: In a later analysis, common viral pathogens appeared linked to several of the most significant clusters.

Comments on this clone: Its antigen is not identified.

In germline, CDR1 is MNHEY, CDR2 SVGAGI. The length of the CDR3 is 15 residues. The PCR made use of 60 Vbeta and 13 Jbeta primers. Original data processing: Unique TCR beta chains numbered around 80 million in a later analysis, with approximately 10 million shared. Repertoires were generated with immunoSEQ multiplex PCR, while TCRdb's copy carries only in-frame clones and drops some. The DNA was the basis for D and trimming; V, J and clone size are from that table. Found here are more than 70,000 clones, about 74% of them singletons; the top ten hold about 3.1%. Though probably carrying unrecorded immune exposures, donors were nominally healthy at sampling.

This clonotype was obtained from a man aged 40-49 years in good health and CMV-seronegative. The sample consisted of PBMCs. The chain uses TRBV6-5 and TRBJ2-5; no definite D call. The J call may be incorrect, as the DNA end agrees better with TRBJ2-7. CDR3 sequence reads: CATMERPRLSYEQYF. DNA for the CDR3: TGTGCCACCATGGAAAGACCGCGGCTCTCCTACGAGCAGTACTTC.